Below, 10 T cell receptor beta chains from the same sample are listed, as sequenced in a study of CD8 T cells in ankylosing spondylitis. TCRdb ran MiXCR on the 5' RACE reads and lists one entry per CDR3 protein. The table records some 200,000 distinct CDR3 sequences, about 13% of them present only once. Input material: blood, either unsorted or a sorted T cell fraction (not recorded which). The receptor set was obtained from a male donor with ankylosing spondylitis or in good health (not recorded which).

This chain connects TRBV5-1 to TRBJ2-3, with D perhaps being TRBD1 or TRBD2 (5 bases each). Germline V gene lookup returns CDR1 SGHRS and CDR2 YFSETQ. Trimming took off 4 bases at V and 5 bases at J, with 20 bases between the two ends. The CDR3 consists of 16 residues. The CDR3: CASSPSPPRDLDTQYF. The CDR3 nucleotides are TGCGCCAGCAGCCCTTCCCCCCCCCGGGACCTAGATACGCAGTATTTT. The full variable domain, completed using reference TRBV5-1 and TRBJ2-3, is KAGVTQTPRYLIKTRGQQVTLSCSPISGHRSVSWYQQTPGQGLQFLFEYFSETQRNKGNFPGRFSGRQFSNSRSEMNVSTLELGDSALYLCASSPSPPRDLDTQYFGPGTRLTVL.

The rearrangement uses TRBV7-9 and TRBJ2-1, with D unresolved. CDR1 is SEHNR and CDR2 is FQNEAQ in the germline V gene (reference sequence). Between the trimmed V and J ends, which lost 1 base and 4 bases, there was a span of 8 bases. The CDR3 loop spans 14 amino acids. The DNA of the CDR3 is TGTGCCAGCAGCTTAGTTTTAGGGTACAATGAGCAGTTCTTC. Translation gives CASSLVLGYNEQFF.

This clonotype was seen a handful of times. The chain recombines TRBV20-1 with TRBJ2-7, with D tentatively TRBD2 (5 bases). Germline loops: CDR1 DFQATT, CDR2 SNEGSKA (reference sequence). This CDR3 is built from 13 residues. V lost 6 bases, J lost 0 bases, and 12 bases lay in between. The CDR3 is CSALAEYSYEQYF. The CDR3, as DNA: TGCAGTGCCCTAGCCGAATACTCCTACGAGCAGTACTTC.

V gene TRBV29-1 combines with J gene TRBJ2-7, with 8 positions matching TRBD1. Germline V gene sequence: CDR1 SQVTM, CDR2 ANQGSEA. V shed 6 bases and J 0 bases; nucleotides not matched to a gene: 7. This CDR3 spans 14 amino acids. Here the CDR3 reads CSVMAGTGSYEQYF. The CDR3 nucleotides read TGCAGCGTGATGGCCGGGACAGGCTCCTACGAGCAGTACTTC.

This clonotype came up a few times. CDR3 protein: CASSRNSQQGANTGELFF. CDR3 in DNA: TGTGCCAGCAGCCGCAATTCCCAACAGGGGGCGAACACCGGGGAGCTGTTTTTT. The chain couples TRBV3-1 to TRBJ2-2; 8 bases line up with TRBD1. J gave up 0 bases and V 4 bases, and 10 bases lay outside the gene matches. Looked up from germline, CDR1 is LGHDT and CDR2 is YNNKEL (reference sequence). CDR3 length: 18 residues.

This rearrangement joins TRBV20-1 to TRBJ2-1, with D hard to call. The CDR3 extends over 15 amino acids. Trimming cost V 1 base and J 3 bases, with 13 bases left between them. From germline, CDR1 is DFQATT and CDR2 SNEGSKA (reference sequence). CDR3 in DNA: TGCAGTGCTAGAGGCGACTTGGAAGTCTACAATGAGCAGTTCTTC. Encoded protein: CSARGDLEVYNEQFF.

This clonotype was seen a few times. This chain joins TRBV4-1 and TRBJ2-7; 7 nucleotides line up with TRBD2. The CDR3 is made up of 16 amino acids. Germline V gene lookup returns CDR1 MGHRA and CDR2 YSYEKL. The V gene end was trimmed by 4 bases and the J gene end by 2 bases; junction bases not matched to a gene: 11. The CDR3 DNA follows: TGCGCCAGCAGCCCACAACCGGGAGGCCTCCCCTACGAGCAGTACTTC. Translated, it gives CASSPQPGGLPYEQYF.

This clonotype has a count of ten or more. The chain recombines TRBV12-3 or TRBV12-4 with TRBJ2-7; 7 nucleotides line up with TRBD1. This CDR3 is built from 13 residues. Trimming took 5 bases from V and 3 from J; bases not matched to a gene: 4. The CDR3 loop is CASSHGTVYEQYF. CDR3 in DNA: TGTGCCAGCAGTCACGGGACAGTCTACGAGCAGTACTTC.

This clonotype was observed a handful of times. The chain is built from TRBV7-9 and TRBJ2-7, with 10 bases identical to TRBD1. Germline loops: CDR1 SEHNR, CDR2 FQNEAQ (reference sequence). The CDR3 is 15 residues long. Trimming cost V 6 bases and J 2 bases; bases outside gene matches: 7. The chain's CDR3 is CASSSGQGTTYEQYF. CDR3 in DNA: TGTGCCAGCAGTTCGGGACAGGGGACGACCTACGAGCAGTACTTC. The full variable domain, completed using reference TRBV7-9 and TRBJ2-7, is DTGVSQNPRHKITKRGQNVTFRCDPISEHNRLYWYRQTLGQGPEFLTYFQNEAQLEKSRLLSDRFSAERPKGSFSTLEIQRTEQGDSAMYLCASSSGQGTTYEQYFGPGTRLTVT.

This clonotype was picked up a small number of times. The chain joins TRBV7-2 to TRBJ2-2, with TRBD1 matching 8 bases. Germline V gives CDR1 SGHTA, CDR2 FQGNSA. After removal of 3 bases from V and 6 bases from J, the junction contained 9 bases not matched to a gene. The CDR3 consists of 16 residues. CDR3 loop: CASSFRGPTDPGELFF. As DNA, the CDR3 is TGTGCCAGCAGCTTCAGGGGGCCCACCGACCCCGGGGAGCTGTTTTTT.